A single sample gave rise to the 21 T cell receptor beta chains below, sequenced in a study of T cell responses to AZD1222 COVID-19 vaccine. The repertoire was sequenced with immunoSEQ multiplex PCR; TCRdb's copy has only in-frame clones and lacks some. The sample contains approximately 130,000 clones, 85% to 95% of which appear only once. The input for sequencing was peripheral blood, taken on day 0 of AZD1222 vaccination. Receptors were obtained from an adult in good health.

This clone showed up just once. The chain recombines TRBV4-2 with TRBJ1-5; D is unclear. The CDR3 covers 15 residues. The germline CDR1 and CDR2 sequences are LGHNA and YNFKEQ. Between the trimmed V and J ends, which lost 0 bases and 3 bases, there was a span of 9 bases. CDR3 region: CASSQERDPNQPQHF. Here the CDR3 DNA reads TGTGCCAGCAGCCAAGAGAGGGATCCCAATCAGCCCCAGCATTTT.

The CDR3 DNA is TGTGCCAGCAGTTATGAGAGTTTTGAGCAGTTCTTC. Protein: CASSYESFEQFF. This chain links TRBV6-6 with TRBJ2-1; D is unclear. This CDR3 is 12 amino acids long. V gave up 3 bases and J gave up 9 bases, with 9 bases separating them. CDR1 MNHNY and CDR2 SVGAGI come from the germline V gene (reference sequence).

The chain links TRBV7-3 to TRBJ1-1; D ambiguous. Germline values: CDR1 SGHTA, CDR2 FQGTGA. The CDR3 is made up of 17 amino acids. The V and J ends lost 5 bases and 0 bases respectively, with 19 bases between them. The CDR3 coding sequence is TGTGCCAGCAGCCAAGCCCCCACTTATGGTATGAACACTGAAGCTTTCTTT. This gives the protein CASSQAPTYGMNTEAFF. Together with reference TRBV7-3 and TRBJ1-1, the CDR3 gives the full variable domain: GAGVSQTPSNKVTEKGKYVELRCDPISGHTALYWYRQSLGQGPEFLIYFQGTGAADDSGLPNDRFFAVRPEGSVSTLKIQRTERGDSAVYLCASSQAPTYGMNTEAFFGQGTRLTVV.

This clone has only one observation. The gene calls are TRBV7-9 and TRBJ1-2, with no clear D. Germline loops: CDR1 SEHNR, CDR2 FQNEAQ (reference sequence). The CDR3 is 14 residues long. Trimming took off 2 bases at V and 4 bases at J, with 11 bases between the two ends. CDR3 DNA sequence: TGTGCCAGCAGCTTAAGTGGCGCCCCCTATGGCTACACCTTC. Protein sequence: CASSLSGAPYGYTF.

The chain joins TRBV6-4 to TRBJ2-3; 11 positions match TRBD2. V shed 4 bases and J 4 bases; nucleotides not matched to a gene: 4. CDR1 and CDR2 (germline): MRHNA, SNTAGT. This CDR3 has 15 residues. The chain's CDR3 is CASSGTSGRSDTQYF. CDR3 DNA: TGTGCCAGCAGTGGAACTAGCGGGAGATCAGATACGCAGTATTTT.

The chain is built from TRBV7-2 and TRBJ2-7; 8 bases fit TRBD2. Trimming at V came to 5 bases and at J to 6 bases, leaving 12 bases not matched to a gene. The CDR3 runs to 15 residues. Germline V CDR1 and CDR2: SGHTA, FQGNSA. CDR3 residues: CASSPGLAKGVEQYF. DNA for the CDR3: TGTGCCAGCAGCCCAGGACTAGCTAAGGGGGTCGAGCAGTACTTC. Using reference TRBV7-2 and TRBJ2-7 for the parts outside the CDR3, the full variable domain is GAGVSQSPSNKVTEKGKDVELRCDPISGHTALYWYRQSLGQGLEFLIYFQGNSAPDKSGLPSDRFSAERTGGSVSTLTIQRTQQEDSAVYLCASSPGLAKGVEQYFGPGTRLTVT.

The chain carries TRBV18 and TRBJ2-7; 9 bases are shared with TRBD2. The CDR3 sequence is 15 residues long. In germline, CDR1 is KGHSH, CDR2 LQKENI. V lost 6 bases to trimming and J lost 2 bases; unmatched junction nucleotides: 8. The CDR3 region is CASSWVAGDAYEQYF. As DNA, the CDR3 is TGTGCCAGCTCCTGGGTAGCGGGAGACGCCTACGAGCAGTACTTC.

V usage is TRBV19 and J usage is TRBJ1-5; no clear D gene. Per germline, CDR1 LNHDA and CDR2 SQIVND (reference sequence). This CDR3 comprises 12 residues. The V end lost 3 bases, the J end lost 9 bases, and 9 bases lay between the germline ends. The CDR3 sequence is CASSIEARPQHF. The CDR3 nucleotides read TGTGCCAGTAGTATTGAGGCTAGGCCCCAGCATTTT.

The rearrangement links TRBV27 to TRBJ1-1, with D hard to call. Germline V gives CDR1 MNHEY, CDR2 SMNVEV (reference sequence). CDR3 size: 15 residues. V lost 3 bases and J lost 1, with 12 bases in between. CDR3 residues: CASSFSPSPNTEAFF. The DNA for the CDR3 is TGTGCCAGCAGTTTTTCCCCATCGCCGAACACTGAAGCTTTCTTT.

V and J are TRBV27 and TRBJ2-2; D is uncertain. V lost 3 bases and J lost 1, with 9 bases in between. Per the germline V gene, CDR1 is MNHEY and CDR2 is SMNVEV (reference sequence). The CDR3 contains 15 residues. The CDR3 loop is CASSFGGENTGELFF. The DNA for the CDR3 is TGTGCCAGCAGTTTCGGCGGAGAGAACACCGGGGAGCTGTTTTTT.

The CDR3 sequence: CASSQEYRGTVTAFF. The CDR3 DNA reads TGTGCCAGCAGCCAAGAATACAGGGGAACTGTTACAGCTTTCTTT. This chain links TRBV3-1 (or the pseudogene TRBV3-2) with TRBJ1-1; 7 bases are a match to TRBD1. This CDR3 region has 15 residues. Germline trimming cut 0 bases from V and 10 bases from J; bases unmatched to any gene: 11. CDR1 LGHDT and CDR2 YNNKEL come from the germline V gene (reference sequence).

This clone was detected only a few times. V and J are TRBV21-1 and TRBJ2-5; the table's D call, TRBD1, has no DNA check behind it. TRBV21-1 is reported as a pseudogene. CDR3 length equals 12 residues. CDR3 coding DNA: TGTGCCAGCAGGGACAGCCAAGAGACCCAGTACTTC. Translation: CASRDSQETQYF.

The J gene is TRBJ1-1, the V gene TRBV4-2; TRBD1 might be the D (5 bases). V was pared by 1 base and J by 4 bases, with 16 bases between. CDR1 is LGHNA and CDR2 is YNFKEQ in the germline V gene. This CDR3 has 16 residues. The CDR3 nucleotides are TGTGCCAGCAGCCAAGCTCCGTCAGGGTTGAGCACTGAAGCTTTCTTT. It yields the protein CASSQAPSGLSTEAFF.

This clone was recorded only once. J is TRBJ1-2 and V is TRBV20-1, with D maybe TRBD1 (5 bases). Per the germline V gene, CDR1 is DFQATT and CDR2 is SNEGSKA (reference sequence). V was trimmed by 6 bases and J by 7 bases, leaving 9 bases between them. This CDR3 contains 10 residues. CDR3 protein: CSARQFGYTF. The DNA of the CDR3 is TGCAGTGCCCGACAGTTTGGCTACACCTTC.

In nucleotides, the CDR3 is TGTGCCAGCAGCCCCCGGGGACTAGCGGACTTCACAGATACGCAGTATTTT. It encodes CASSPRGLADFTDTQYF. V is TRBV7-2 and J is TRBJ2-3, with TRBD2 matching 11 bases. Germline CDR1 is SGHTA and CDR2 is FQGNSA. The CDR3 length is 17 residues. With V trimmed by 5 bases and J by 2 bases, 9 bases remained unmatched.

The chain links TRBV11-2 to TRBJ1-2; D uncertain. Trimming stripped 2 bases from V and 3 bases from J, with 10 bases between. From germline, CDR1 is SGHAT and CDR2 FQNNGV. The length of the CDR3 is 14 residues. Here the CDR3 DNA reads TGTGCCAGCAGCTTACACCCCCAGGACTATGGCTACACCTTC. Amino acids: CASSLHPQDYGYTF.

This rearrangement joins TRBV19 to TRBJ2-1, with D maybe TRBD1 (5 bases). This CDR3 is 14 amino acids long. Trimming removed 0 bases from V and 7 bases from J, with 10 bases in between. Germline V gene data show CDR1 as LNHDA and CDR2 as SQIVND (reference sequence). The CDR3 is CASSIDLGANEQFF. Here the CDR3 DNA reads TGTGCCAGTAGTATAGATTTAGGGGCGAATGAGCAGTTCTTC.

V usage is TRBV7-2 and J usage is TRBJ2-5; D possibly corresponds to TRBD1 (6 bases). V was cut by 0 bases and J by 2 bases, with 13 bases left in between. The CDR3 is made up of 16 amino acids. Germline CDR1 and CDR2: SGHTA and FQGNSA. The DNA for the CDR3 is TGTGCCAGCAGCTTAGCCAGGGGCGGCTTTCAAGAGACCCAGTACTTC. Protein product: CASSLARGGFQETQYF.

The chain couples TRBV4-3 to TRBJ1-2, with TRBD1 matching 8 bases. This CDR3 has 16 amino acids. CDR1 and CDR2 from the germline V gene are LGHNA and YSLEER. J lost 6 bases, V lost 1 base, and 10 bases had no gene match. CDR3 region: CASSQGITGTGDGYTF. As DNA, the CDR3 is TGCGCCAGCAGCCAAGGAATAACCGGGACAGGAGATGGCTACACCTTC.

The V and J genes are TRBV9 and TRBJ1-1; 11 positions agree with TRBD1. CDR1 and CDR2 from the germline V gene are SGDLS and YYNGEE. With 4 bases clipped from V and 3 bases from J, the junction kept 5 bases outside the gene matches. CDR3 length equals 15 residues. For the CDR3, the DNA is TGTGCCAGCAGCCCGCAGGGACAGGGGGACACTGAAGCTTTCTTT. Its protein is CASSPQGQGDTEAFF.

The chain uses TRBV2 and TRBJ1-2; TRBD1 matches 8 bases. The germline V gene has CDR1 SNHLY and CDR2 FYNNEI. This CDR3 has 15 residues. V lost 8 bases, J lost 3 bases, and 11 bases stayed unmatched. The CDR3 DNA reads as TGTGCCAGCCTAAGGGCAGGGGGCGCACACTATGGCTACACCTTC. Amino acid sequence: CASLRAGGAHYGYTF.